This passage covers 23 T cell receptor beta chains from one sample sequenced in a study of blood T cells in healthy people across ages. It was with a sample-barcoded 5' primer and a J-beta primer mix that a second PCR of about 7 to 12 cycles was run. TCRdb re-derived calls from the 5' RACE reads in MiXCR, one entry per CDR3 protein. The table records 1.5 million to 2 million distinct CDR3 sequences, under 30% of them present only once. Specimen: blood. The source of these receptors is a woman aged 25 to 39 in good health.

This clonotype showed up just a few times. The chain combines TRBV12-3 or TRBV12-4 with TRBJ2-2; 7 positions match TRBD2. V was clipped by 6 bases and J by 4 bases; unmatched bases: 11. The CDR3 extends over 16 amino acids. DNA for the CDR3: TGTGCCAGCAGACCCTCTCGCGGGAGTATCACCGGGGAGCTGTTTTTT. Translated, it gives CASRPSRGSITGELFF.

The V and J genes are TRBV7-9 and TRBJ2-1; D gene uncertain. The CDR3 spans 15 residues. CDR1 and CDR2 (germline): SEHNR, FQNEAQ (reference sequence). The V and J ends lost 5 bases and 4 bases respectively, with 15 bases between them. In nucleotides, the CDR3 is TGTGCCAGCAGCAGGGCGCTCGAAGCGTACAATGAGCAGTTCTTC. Its translation: CASSRALEAYNEQFF.

This clonotype was seen more than once but under ten times. This sequence joins TRBV6-2 or TRBV6-3 and TRBJ2-1, with TRBD2 identical over 9 bases. V dropped 6 bases and J dropped 6; count of bases not matched to a gene: 6. CDR1 is MNHEY, CDR2 SVGEGT, per germline. The length of the CDR3 is 14 residues. The CDR3 sequence is CASSGTSPFNEQFF. In DNA form, the CDR3 reads TGTGCCAGCAGCGGGACTAGCCCCTTCAATGAGCAGTTCTTC.

This rearrangement joins TRBV29-1 to TRBJ2-1; possibly TRBD1 for D (5 bases). Trimming took 4 bases from V and 3 from J, leaving 13 bases between them. Germline loops: CDR1 SQVTM, CDR2 ANQGSEA. The CDR3 runs to 14 residues. For the CDR3, the DNA is TGCAGCGTTGTGGGGCAGTTAATCTACAATGAGCAGTTCTTC. It encodes CSVVGQLIYNEQFF.

The chain employs TRBV12-3 or TRBV12-4 and TRBJ2-5, with 14 bases identical to TRBD2. The ends lost 6 bases at V and 2 bases at J; junction bases unmatched: 5. The CDR3 is 16 amino acids. The CDR3 reads CASSRLAGGRQETQYF. The CDR3 DNA reads TGTGCCAGCAGCCGACTAGCGGGGGGGCGACAAGAGACCCAGTACTTC.

This clonotype was detected only a few times. This CDR3 reads CASSEDRMAQYF. CDR3 coding DNA: TGTGCCAGCAGTGAGGACCGCATGGCGCAGTATTTT. The chain employs TRBV2 and TRBJ2-3; D ambiguous. The CDR3 is 12 residues long. Germline V gene data show CDR1 as SNHLY and CDR2 as FYNNEI. V was cut by 3 bases and J by 10 bases, with 11 bases left in between.

This clonotype was recorded a few times. The junction departs from the called germline gene at one end, perhaps through a read error. The chain uses TRBV7-2 and TRBJ2-7; TRBD2 matches 11 bases. The CDR3 has 15 amino acids. Germline V gene lookup returns CDR1 SGHTA and CDR2 FQGNSA. The CDR3 region is CAGSSTSGGSYEQYF. CDR3 bases: TGTGCCGGCAGCTCAACTAGCGGGGGCTCCTACGAGCAGTACTTC.

The CDR3 loop is CASSPLAKPGTGELFF. The CDR3 DNA sequence: TGTGCCAGCAGCCCCTTGGCAAAGCCTGGCACCGGGGAGCTGTTTTTT. The genes are TRBV7-6 and TRBJ2-2; D uncertain. Looked up from germline, CDR1 is SGHVS and CDR2 is FNYEAQ. CDR3 length: 16 residues. Trimming left V 5 bases short and J 4 bases short, with 17 bases between.

The chain employs TRBV5-1 and TRBJ1-4; D is uncertain. Germline values: CDR1 SGHRS, CDR2 YFSETQ. Trimming took 4 bases from V and 3 from J, leaving 22 bases between them. The CDR3 runs to 18 residues. CDR3 in amino acids: CASSGSPLGVIANEKLFF. CDR3 in DNA: TGCGCCAGCAGCGGATCCCCTTTGGGCGTCATTGCTAATGAAAAACTGTTTTTT.

The sample holds a few counts of this clonotype. The DNA for the CDR3 is TGTGCCAGCGGAGGGAGGGTTAGCACAGATACGCAGTATTTT. This sequence encodes CASGGRVSTDTQYF. The chain recombines TRBV12-3 or TRBV12-4 with TRBJ2-3; 7 bases agree with TRBD2. The CDR3 has 14 amino acids. Losses at the gene ends were 8 bases for V and 0 bases for J; bases not matched to a gene: 5.

This clonotype was recorded at least ten times. The V and J genes are TRBV7-2 and TRBJ2-5, with D possibly matching TRBD2 (6 bases). Trimming shortened V by 5 bases and J by 7 bases, and 17 bases separated the two germline ends. CDR3 length equals 14 residues. The germline V gene has CDR1 SGHTA and CDR2 FQGNSA. The CDR3 protein is CASSLDGTLPTQYF. The CDR3 DNA reads as TGTGCCAGCAGCCTCGATGGGACTCTTCCGACCCAGTACTTC.

CDR3 DNA: TGCGCCAGCAGCTCGATTACGGGAAGAACTGAAGCTTTCTTT. The encoded protein is CASSSITGRTEAFF. J is TRBJ1-1 and V is TRBV5-1; D is unclear. The CDR3 totals 14 residues. Deletions cut 3 bases from V and 5 bases from J, with 14 bases between. Looked up from germline, CDR1 is SGHRS and CDR2 is YFSETQ.

The chain combines TRBV29-1 with TRBJ2-1; the D gene could be TRBD1 or TRBD2 (6 bases each). This CDR3 has 17 residues. Germline CDR1 and CDR2: SQVTM and ANQGSEA. Trimming removed 0 bases at V and 2 bases at J, with 17 bases between. The CDR3 is CSVEDVTGRGPYNEQFF. CDR3 bases: TGCAGCGTTGAAGATGTAACGGGACGGGGGCCCTACAATGAGCAGTTCTTC.

There are a few counts of this clonotype. The gene calls are TRBV20-1 and TRBJ2-1; 8 bases line up with TRBD2. The CDR3 is 16 amino acids. Germline CDR1 reads DFQATT; CDR2 reads SNEGSKA (reference sequence). V gave up 0 bases and J gave up 6 bases; unmatched junction bases: 10. CDR3 nucleotide sequence: TGCAGTGCTAGAGATCGGCGAGCGGGAGTAGCCAATGAGCAGTTCTTC. Its translation is CSARDRRAGVANEQFF.

This clonotype was observed at least ten times. The chain carries TRBV5-1 and TRBJ2-3; D tentatively fits TRBD1 or TRBD2 (5 bases each). Germline assignment: CDR1 SGHRS and CDR2 YFSETQ. With 1 base removed from V and 2 bases from J, the gap between germline ends came to 11 bases. The CDR3 contains 15 residues. CDR3 sequence reads: CASSLMGPYTDTQYF. DNA for the CDR3: TGCGCCAGCAGCTTGATGGGACCGTACACAGATACGCAGTATTTT.

This clonotype was seen a few times. The chain employs TRBV10-3 and TRBJ2-3; 9 bases match TRBD2. The CDR3 consists of 15 residues. The ends lost 10 bases at V and 6 bases at J; junction bases unmatched: 14. In germline, CDR1 is ENHRY, CDR2 SYGVKD. CDR3 sequence reads: CASGGPSGVGDTQYF. The DNA of the CDR3 is TGTGCCAGCGGGGGCCCTAGCGGGGTAGGGGATACGCAGTATTTT.

DNA for the CDR3: TGCAGTGCTAGAGATAGGAGCGGATTCTCCTACGAGCAGTACTTC. Amino acid sequence: CSARDRSGFSYEQYF. This rearrangement joins TRBV20-1 to TRBJ2-7; maybe TRBD2 (5 bases). Deletions cut 0 bases from V and 0 bases from J, with 12 bases between. The length of the CDR3 is 15 residues. Per germline, CDR1 DFQATT and CDR2 SNEGSKA (reference sequence).

This clonotype was seen a handful of times. This chain connects TRBV28 to TRBJ2-7; D not certain. The CDR3 contains 15 residues. CDR1 is MDHEN and CDR2 is SYDVKM in the germline V gene. V was trimmed by 2 bases and J by 6 bases, leaving 17 bases between them. CDR3: CASSLRDLGPIEQYF. CDR3 DNA: TGTGCCAGCAGTTTAAGAGATTTGGGCCCCATCGAGCAGTACTTC.

The chain uses TRBV7-9 and TRBJ2-7; maybe TRBD2 (7 bases). CDR3 size: 17 residues. In germline, CDR1 is SEHNR, CDR2 FQNEAQ (reference sequence). V gave up 4 bases and J gave up 5 bases, with 24 bases separating them. DNA for the CDR3: TGTGCCAGCAGCTCGTTTTATGGGGGGGCTTCGGAAAACGAGCAGTACTTC. This translates into CASSSFYGGASENEQYF. The variable domain in full, completed from reference TRBV7-9 and TRBJ2-7, reads DTGVSQNPRHKITKRGQNVTFRCDPISEHNRLYWYRQTLGQGPEFLTYFQNEAQLEKSRLLSDRFSAERPKGSFSTLEIQRTEQGDSAMYLCASSSFYGGASENEQYFGPGTRLTVT.

The chain uses TRBV13 and TRBJ2-2; D is unresolved. Trimming left V 4 bases short and J 6 bases short, with 6 bases between. Germline CDR1 and CDR2: PRHDT and FYEKMQ (reference sequence). This CDR3 spans 12 amino acids. CDR3 sequence reads: CASSYMPGELFF. Written as DNA, the CDR3 is TGTGCCAGCAGCTACATGCCCGGGGAGCTGTTTTTT.

With regard to this clonotype: A clone one base away is much larger, so this may be a read error. This chain links TRBV7-2 with TRBJ2-5; 9 bases are shared with TRBD2. Germline V gene data show CDR1 as SGHTA and CDR2 as FQGNSA. V lost 3 bases, J lost 11 bases, and 16 bases stayed unmatched. This CDR3 region has 16 residues. CDR3 DNA: TGTGCCAGCAGCTTCTGGGCGGGGGGGTCCTACAATGAGCAGTACTTC. Translation gives CASSFWAGGSYNEQYF.

This clonotype showed up just a few times. The rearrangement uses TRBV6-1 and TRBJ2-7; no firm D call. CDR1 is MNHNS and CDR2 is SASEGT in the germline V gene. Trimming removed 7 bases at V and 9 bases at J, with 22 bases between. The CDR3 totals 14 residues. CDR3 loop: CASTALDGAWVQYF. In DNA form, the CDR3 reads TGTGCCAGCACCGCTTTGGACGGCGCCTGGGTGCAGTACTTC.

This chain joins TRBV20-1 and TRBJ2-1, with 9 bases lining up with TRBD1. With V trimmed by 1 base and J by 3 bases, 7 bases remained unmatched. Germline V gene sequence: CDR1 DFQATT, CDR2 SNEGSKA (reference sequence). This CDR3 region has 16 residues. For the CDR3, the DNA is TGCAGTGCTAGAGCCCCGGACAGGGGCGGCTACAATGAGCAGTTCTTC. Translation: CSARAPDRGGYNEQFF.